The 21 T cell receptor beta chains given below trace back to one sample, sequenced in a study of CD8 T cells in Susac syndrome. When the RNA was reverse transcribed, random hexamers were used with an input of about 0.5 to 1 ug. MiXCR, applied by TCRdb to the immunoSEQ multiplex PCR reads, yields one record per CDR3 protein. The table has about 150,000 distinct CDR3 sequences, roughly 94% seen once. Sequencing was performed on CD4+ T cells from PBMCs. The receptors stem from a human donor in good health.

This CDR3 is CASSLAGTGNSGANVLTF. CDR3 DNA sequence: TGTGCCAGCAGCTTGGCGGGGACAGGGAACTCTGGGGCCAACGTCCTGACTTTC. The chain has TRBV5-6 and TRBJ2-6; 9 nucleotides agree with TRBD1. From germline, CDR1 is SGHDT and CDR2 YYEEEE. J lost 0 bases, V lost 0 bases, and 4 bases had no gene match. CDR3 length: 18 residues.

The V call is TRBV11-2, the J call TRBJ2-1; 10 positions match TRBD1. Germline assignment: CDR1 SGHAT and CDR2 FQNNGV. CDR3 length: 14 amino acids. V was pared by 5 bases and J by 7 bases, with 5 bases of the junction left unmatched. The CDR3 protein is CASSDRGPLNEQFF. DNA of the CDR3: TGTGCCAGCAGCGACAGGGGGCCCCTGAATGAGCAGTTCTTC.

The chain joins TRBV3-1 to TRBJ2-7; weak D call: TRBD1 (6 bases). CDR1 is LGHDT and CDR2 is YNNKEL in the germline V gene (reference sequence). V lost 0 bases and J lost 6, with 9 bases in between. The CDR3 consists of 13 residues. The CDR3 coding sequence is TGTGCCAGCAGCCAAGAGGTGGGGGCCGAGCAGTACTTC. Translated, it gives CASSQEVGAEQYF.

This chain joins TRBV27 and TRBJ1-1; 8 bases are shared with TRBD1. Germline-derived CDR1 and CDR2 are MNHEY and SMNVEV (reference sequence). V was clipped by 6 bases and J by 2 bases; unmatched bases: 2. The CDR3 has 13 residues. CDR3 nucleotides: TGTGCCAGCAGGGACAGGGCAAACACTGAAGCTTTCTTT. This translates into CASRDRANTEAFF.

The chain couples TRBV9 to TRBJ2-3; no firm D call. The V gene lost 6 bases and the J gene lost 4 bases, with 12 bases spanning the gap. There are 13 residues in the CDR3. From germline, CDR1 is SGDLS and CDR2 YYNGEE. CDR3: CASNNLGADTQYF. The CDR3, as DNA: TGTGCCAGCAACAATCTAGGCGCAGATACGCAGTATTTT. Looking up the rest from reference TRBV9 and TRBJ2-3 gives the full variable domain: DSGVTQTPKHLITATGQRVTLRCSPRSGDLSVYWYQQSLDQGLQFLIQYYNGEERAKGNILERFSAQQFPDLHSELNLSSLELGDSALYFCASNNLGADTQYFGPGTRLTVL.

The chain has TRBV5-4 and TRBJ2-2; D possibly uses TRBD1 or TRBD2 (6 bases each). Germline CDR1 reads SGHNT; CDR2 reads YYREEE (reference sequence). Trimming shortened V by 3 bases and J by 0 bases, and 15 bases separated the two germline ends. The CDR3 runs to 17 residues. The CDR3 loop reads CASSSGEAFANTGELFF. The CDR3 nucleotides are TGTGCCAGCAGCTCAGGGGAGGCATTCGCGAACACCGGGGAGCTGTTTTTT.

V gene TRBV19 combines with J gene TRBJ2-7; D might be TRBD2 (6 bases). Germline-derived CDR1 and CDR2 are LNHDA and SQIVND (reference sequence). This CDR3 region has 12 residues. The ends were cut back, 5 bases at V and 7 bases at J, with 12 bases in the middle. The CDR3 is CASSVGGSEQYF. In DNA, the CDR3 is TGTGCCAGTAGTGTCGGGGGTTCGGAGCAGTACTTC.

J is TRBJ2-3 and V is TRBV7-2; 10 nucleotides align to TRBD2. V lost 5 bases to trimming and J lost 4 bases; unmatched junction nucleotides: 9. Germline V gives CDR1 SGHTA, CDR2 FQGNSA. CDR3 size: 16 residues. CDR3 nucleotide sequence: TGTGCCAGCAGCAGAGGGGTACTAGCGGGACCAGATACGCAGTATTTT. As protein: CASSRGVLAGPDTQYF. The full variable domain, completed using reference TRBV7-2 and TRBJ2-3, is GAGVSQSPSNKVTEKGKDVELRCDPISGHTALYWYRQSLGQGLEFLIYFQGNSAPDKSGLPSDRFSAERTGGSVSTLTIQRTQQEDSAVYLCASSRGVLAGPDTQYFGPGTRLTVL.

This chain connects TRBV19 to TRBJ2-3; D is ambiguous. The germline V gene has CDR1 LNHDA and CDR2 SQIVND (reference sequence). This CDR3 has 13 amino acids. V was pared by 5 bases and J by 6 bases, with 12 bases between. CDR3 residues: CASSAGSLDTQYF. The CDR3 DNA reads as TGTGCCAGTAGTGCTGGGTCCCTGGATACGCAGTATTTT.

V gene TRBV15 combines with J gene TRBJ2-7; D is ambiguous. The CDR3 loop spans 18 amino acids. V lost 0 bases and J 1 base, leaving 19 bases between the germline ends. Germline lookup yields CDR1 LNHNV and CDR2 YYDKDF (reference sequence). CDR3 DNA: TGTGCCACCAGCAGAGATTGGCAGGTCGGTAACCCGTCCTACGAGCAGTACTTC. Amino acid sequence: CATSRDWQVGNPSYEQYF. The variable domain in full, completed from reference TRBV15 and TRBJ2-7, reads DAMVIQNPRYQVTQFGKPVTLSCSQTLNHNVMYWYQQKSSQAPKLLFHYYDKDFNNEADTPDNFQSRRPNTSFCFLDIRSPGLGDTAMYLCATSRDWQVGNPSYEQYFGPGTRLTVT.

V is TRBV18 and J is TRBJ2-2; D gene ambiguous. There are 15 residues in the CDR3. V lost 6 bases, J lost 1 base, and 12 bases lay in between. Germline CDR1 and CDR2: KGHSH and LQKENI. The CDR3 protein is CASSLWTGNTGELFF. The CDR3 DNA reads TGTGCCAGCTCCCTCTGGACGGGGAACACCGGGGAGCTGTTTTTT. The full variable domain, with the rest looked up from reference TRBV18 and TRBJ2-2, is NAGVMQNPRHLVRRRGQEARLRCSPMKGHSHVYWYRQLPEEGLKFMVYLQKENIIDESGMPKERFSAEFPKEGPSILRIQQVVRGDSAAYFCASSLWTGNTGELFFGEGSRLTVL.

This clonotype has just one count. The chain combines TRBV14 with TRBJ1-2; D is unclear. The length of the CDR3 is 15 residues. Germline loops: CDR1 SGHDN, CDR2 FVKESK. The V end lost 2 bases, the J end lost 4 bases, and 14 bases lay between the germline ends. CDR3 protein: CASSQSRYPLYGYTF. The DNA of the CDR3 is TGTGCCAGCAGCCAATCAAGATACCCCCTCTATGGCTACACCTTC.

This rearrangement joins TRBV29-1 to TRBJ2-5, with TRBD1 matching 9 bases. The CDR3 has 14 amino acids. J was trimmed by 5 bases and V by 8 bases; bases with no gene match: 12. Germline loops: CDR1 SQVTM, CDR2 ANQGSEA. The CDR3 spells CSSSRDRESETQYF. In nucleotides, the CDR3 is TGCAGCTCAAGCCGGGACAGGGAATCGGAGACCCAGTACTTC.

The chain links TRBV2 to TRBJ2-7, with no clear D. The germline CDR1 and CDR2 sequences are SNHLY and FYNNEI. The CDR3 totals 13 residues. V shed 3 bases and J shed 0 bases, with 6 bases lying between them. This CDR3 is CASSENYSYEQYF. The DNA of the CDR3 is TGTGCCAGCAGTGAGAACTACTCCTACGAGCAGTACTTC.

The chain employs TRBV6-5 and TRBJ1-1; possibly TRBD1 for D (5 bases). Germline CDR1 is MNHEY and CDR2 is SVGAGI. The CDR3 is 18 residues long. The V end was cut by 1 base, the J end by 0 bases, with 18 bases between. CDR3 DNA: TGTGCCAGCAGTTACTTGACGGGGGGAGCGATGGTGAACACTGAAGCTTTCTTT. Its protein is CASSYLTGGAMVNTEAFF.

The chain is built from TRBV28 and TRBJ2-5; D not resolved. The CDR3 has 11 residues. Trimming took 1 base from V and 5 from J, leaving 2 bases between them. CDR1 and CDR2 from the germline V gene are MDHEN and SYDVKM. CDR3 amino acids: CASSLYETQYF. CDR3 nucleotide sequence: TGTGCCAGCAGTTTATATGAGACCCAGTACTTC.

The CDR3 region has the DNA TGCGCCAGCAGTAGACAGTTGAACACTGAAGCTTTCTTT. It is translated as CASSRQLNTEAFF. V and J are TRBV23-1 and TRBJ1-1, with D possibly matching TRBD1 (5 bases). TRBV23-1 is classed as an ORF, of uncertain function. Trimming left V 5 bases short and J 0 bases short, with 7 bases between. The CDR3 has 13 amino acids.

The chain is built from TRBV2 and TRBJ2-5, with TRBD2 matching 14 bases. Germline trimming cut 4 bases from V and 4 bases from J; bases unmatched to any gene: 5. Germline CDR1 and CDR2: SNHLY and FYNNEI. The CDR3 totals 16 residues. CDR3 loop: CASSGLAGGPGETQYF. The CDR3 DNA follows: TGTGCCAGCAGTGGACTAGCGGGAGGGCCAGGAGAGACCCAGTACTTC.

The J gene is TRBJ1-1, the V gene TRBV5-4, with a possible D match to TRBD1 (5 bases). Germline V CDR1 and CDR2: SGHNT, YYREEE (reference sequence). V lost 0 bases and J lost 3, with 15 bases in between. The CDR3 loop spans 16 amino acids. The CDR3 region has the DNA TGTGCCAGCAGCTTGGGTTCCCCCAGGGCGCACACTGAAGCTTTCTTT. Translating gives CASSLGSPRAHTEAFF.

As DNA, the CDR3 is TGTGCCAGCACCTCGGACAGGGGGCAAAAGACCCAGTACTTC. It yields the protein CASTSDRGQKTQYF. J is TRBJ2-5 and V is TRBV28; 11 bases line up with TRBD1. Germline-derived CDR1 and CDR2 are MDHEN and SYDVKM. The CDR3 has 14 amino acids. V shed 7 bases, J shed 6 bases, and the junction held 7 bases outside the gene matches.

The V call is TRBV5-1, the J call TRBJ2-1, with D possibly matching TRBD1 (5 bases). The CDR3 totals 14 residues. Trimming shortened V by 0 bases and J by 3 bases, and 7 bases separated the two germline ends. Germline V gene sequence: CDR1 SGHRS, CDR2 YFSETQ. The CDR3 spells CASSLEGLYNEQFF. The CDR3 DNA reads TGCGCCAGCAGCTTGGAGGGGCTCTACAATGAGCAGTTCTTC.